This is a list of T cell receptor beta chains from one sample in a study of control samples from healthy donors and cancer patients. Only in-frame clones appear in the TCRdb table, and some are missing; sequencing was by immunoSEQ multiplex PCR. The sample contains 150,000 to 200,000 clones, almost 90% of which appear only once. Sequences were obtained from blood. The receptors come from a woman between 50 and 59 years old in good health. CDR3s include the opening cysteine and the closing phenylalanine or tryptophan. The D gene is left open where the match is weak. Not every row has a clone size; where given, it reads once, few, many or a size class.

TGTGCCAGCAGCCAAGCCAGACCCAAAAAAAGGACAGATGGGGCGTGCGTACTGTTTTTT	CASSQARPKKRTDGACVLFF	NA	TRBV3-1/TRBV3-2	TRBJ1-4	NA
TGTGCCAGCAGCCCCCGTGTCCGGTCCGACTACGAGCAGTACTTC	CASSPRVRSDYEQYF	NA	TRBV7-2	TRBJ2-7	NA
TGTGCCAGCACCGAAATGGAGGGGAACTACGAGCAGTACTTC	CASTEMEGNYEQYF	NA	TRBV5-4	TRBJ2-7	NA
TGTGCCAGCAGCCAAGATTCACCCCACGAGCAGTACTTC	CASSQDSPHEQYF	NA	TRBV14	TRBJ2-7	NA
TGTGCCAGCAGCAGATTACCCGGGGGAGATACGCAGTATTTT	CASSRLPGGDTQYF	NA	TRBV3-1/TRBV3-2	TRBJ2-3	NA
TGTGCCAGCAGCTCGTTTAGCGGGTATCGGGCGCGCTCACCCCTCCACTTT	CASSSFSGYRARSPLHF	NA	TRBV11-3	TRBJ1-6	NA
TGTGCCAGCAGTCCACTAGCCTATGAGCAGTTCTTC	CASSPLAYEQFF	NA	TRBV2	TRBJ2-1	NA
TGTGCCAGCAGCCCGAGGGGGGATAACTATGGCTACACCTTC	CASSPRGDNYGYTF	NA	TRBV27	TRBJ1-2	NA
TGTGCCAGCAGTTTTTGGGGAGGGGACACTGAAGCTTTCTTT	CASSFWGGDTEAFF	NA	TRBV28	TRBJ1-1	NA
TGTGCCAGCAGCTCGGACAGGGGGTTGGATACGCAGTATTTT	CASSSDRGLDTQYF	TRBD1	TRBV11-3	TRBJ2-3	NA
TGTGCCGCGGGACAGGGTCCCAATCAGCCCCAGCATTTT	CAAGQGPNQPQHF	TRBD1	TRBV10-3	TRBJ1-5	NA
TGTGCCAGTACCCCAGGGGGGGGCAATCAGCCCCAGCATTTT	CASTPGGGNQPQHF	TRBD1	TRBV19	TRBJ1-5	NA
TGTGCCAGCAGCTCCTGGGGCGGACAAGGAACCTACGAGCAGTACTTC	CASSSWGGQGTYEQYF	NA	TRBV7-9	TRBJ2-7	once
TGTGCCAGCAGCTACCGGACAGACCAGACCCAGTACTTC	CASSYRTDQTQYF	NA	TRBV7-2	TRBJ2-5	once
TGTGCCAGCAAACCAAGGACGGGAACTGAAGCTTTCTTT	CASKPRTGTEAFF	NA	TRBV6-5	TRBJ1-1	NA
TGCAGCGTTGTAGGGGGGAGTCTGGCCGGGGAGCTGTTTTTT	CSVVGGSLAGELFF	NA	TRBV29-1	TRBJ2-2	NA
TGTGCCAGTAGTATTATGGCCAATCAGCCCCAGCATTTT	CASSIMANQPQHF	NA	TRBV19	TRBJ1-5	NA
TGTGCCAGCAGTTACGGGGGGACTAGATGGAGCAATCAGCCCCAGCATTTT	CASSYGGTRWSNQPQHF	NA	TRBV6-2/TRBV6-3	TRBJ1-5	NA
TGTGCCTGGAGTGTACTAGGGCTTGGATTCTATGGCTACACCTTC	CAWSVLGLGFYGYTF	NA	TRBV30	TRBJ1-2	NA
TGTGCCAGTAGTATCTTCGGGTTCATGAACACTGAAGCTTTCTTT	CASSIFGFMNTEAFF	NA	TRBV19	TRBJ1-1	NA
TGTGCCAGCAGTTACGCGACTAGCGGGGGGACCTATGAGCAGTTCTTC	CASSYATSGGTYEQFF	TRBD2	TRBV6-5	TRBJ2-1	once
TGTGCCAGCAGCAATGGGGGGGGAAACACCATATATTTT	CASSNGGGNTIYF	NA	TRBV28	TRBJ1-3	once
TGTGCCAGCAGCTTAACGGGGACCGTTCGGGAGCAGTACTTC	CASSLTGTVREQYF	NA	TRBV5-6	TRBJ2-7	NA
TGTGCCAGCAGCTTCTCGGACAACGTGGCAGATACGCAGTATTTT	CASSFSDNVADTQYF	NA	TRBV9	TRBJ2-3	once
TGTGCCAGCAGCTTAGGGTCATCTGAAGCTTTCTTT	CASSLGSSEAFF	NA	TRBV7-9	TRBJ1-1	NA
TGTGCCAGCAGTGAGGCGGCATCTAGCGGGCGAGAGACCCAGTACTTC	CASSEAASSGRETQYF	TRBD2	TRBV2	TRBJ2-5	NA
TGTGCCAGCAGCTTATCTTTCGGGACAGGGGGCTCATCAGAAAAACTGTTTTTT	CASSLSFGTGGSSEKLFF	TRBD1	TRBV7-9	TRBJ1-4	once
TGCGCCAGCAGCCAATTGACAGGGTGGGGCCCTAGAGGCTACACCTTC	CASSQLTGWGPRGYTF	TRBD1	TRBV4-3	TRBJ1-2	NA
TGTGCCAGCAGCCCGGGGACAGGGGCTTACAATGAGCAGTTCTTC	CASSPGTGAYNEQFF	TRBD1	TRBV7-3	TRBJ2-1	NA
TGCGCCAGCAGCCAAGAAGAGGGGACCGAGCAGTACTTC	CASSQEEGTEQYF	NA	TRBV4-3	TRBJ2-7	NA
TGTGCCAGCAGCAAGTACGGGGCGACAGGGTCCCATGGCTACACCTTC	CASSKYGATGSHGYTF	NA	TRBV21-1	TRBJ1-2	NA
TGTGCCAGCAGCTTAACCGGGGCCACCTACGAGCAGTACTTC	CASSLTGATYEQYF	NA	TRBV5-5	TRBJ2-7	NA
TGTGCCAGCAGTTACGGACAGGACTCACCCCTCCACTTT	CASSYGQDSPLHF	TRBD1	TRBV6-5	TRBJ1-6	NA
TGCGCCAGCAGCTCGGGACTGAGCTCTGGGGCCAACGTCCTGACTTTC	CASSSGLSSGANVLTF	NA	TRBV4-3	TRBJ2-6	once
TGTGCCAGCAGTTACTCGAGATCAGGGAACACCGGGGAGCTGTTTTTT	CASSYSRSGNTGELFF	NA	TRBV6-5	TRBJ2-2	NA
TGTGCCAGCACTGAAGGACGGGACCTCTACGAGCAGTACTTC	CASTEGRDLYEQYF	NA	TRBV28	TRBJ2-7	NA
TGTGCCAGCACCCGAAGGACAGGGGGGAATGAAAAACTGTTTTTT	CASTRRTGGNEKLFF	TRBD1	TRBV6-6	TRBJ1-4	NA
TGTGCCAGCAGCCTCCCTCCAGGGGCGGGAGCTTTCTTT	CASSLPPGAGAFF	NA	TRBV7-2	TRBJ1-1	NA
TGTGCCAGCATCCTACCCCAGGGCGATACTGAAGCTTTCTTT	CASILPQGDTEAFF	NA	TRBV2	TRBJ1-1	NA
TGTGCCAGCTCACCACCAGGGACACTGAATCAGCCCCAGCATTTT	CASSPPGTLNQPQHF	NA	TRBV18	TRBJ1-5	NA
TGTGCCAGCAGCTTAGAGGCAGGGACAACTAATGAAAAACTGTTTTTT	CASSLEAGTTNEKLFF	NA	TRBV11-2	TRBJ1-4	NA